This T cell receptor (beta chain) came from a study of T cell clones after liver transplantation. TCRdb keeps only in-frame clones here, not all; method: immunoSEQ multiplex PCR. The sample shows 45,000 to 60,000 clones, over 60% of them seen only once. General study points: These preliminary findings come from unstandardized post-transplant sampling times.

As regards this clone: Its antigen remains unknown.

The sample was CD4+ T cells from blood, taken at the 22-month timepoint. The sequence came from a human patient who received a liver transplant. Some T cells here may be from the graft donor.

DNA for the CDR3: TGTGCCAGCAGGATGGGGACTAACTATGGCTACACCTTC. Translation: CASRMGTNYGYTF. The rearrangement uses TRBV6-1 and TRBJ1-2; D is undetermined. Germline CDR1 is MNHNS and CDR2 is SASEGT. With 6 bases removed from V and 0 bases from J, the gap between germline ends came to 8 bases. This CDR3 comprises 13 residues.